A single sample is the source of the 16 T cell receptor beta chains below, sequenced in a study of blood T cell repertoires in COVID-19. Only in-frame clones appear in the TCRdb table, and some are missing; sequencing was by immunoSEQ multiplex PCR. The table includes roughly 220,000 clones, roughly 86% detected once. The sample was peripheral blood. Receptors originate from a woman aged 45-65 years with COVID-19, enrolled during active disease.

The V gene is TRBV5-6, the J gene TRBJ1-2; possible D gene TRBD1, 6 bases. V was pared by 2 bases and J by 3 bases, with 8 bases between. This CDR3 region has 13 residues. CDR1 and CDR2 (germline): SGHDT, YYEEEE. CDR3 amino acids: CASSFQGHYGYTF. CDR3 sequence (DNA): TGTGCCAGCAGCTTCCAGGGGCACTATGGCTACACCTTC.

The chain uses TRBV4-1 and TRBJ1-3; tentatively, D is TRBD1 (5 bases). Germline CDR1 is MGHRA and CDR2 is YSYEKL. The CDR3 runs 16 residues. V was trimmed by 5 bases and J by 2 bases, leaving 16 bases between them. The CDR3 spells CASSFGGGKAGNTIYF. Here the CDR3 DNA reads TGCGCCAGCAGCTTTGGGGGAGGGAAGGCTGGAAACACCATATATTTT.

This chain joins TRBV5-1 and TRBJ2-5, with 10 bases matching TRBD2. The V segment lost 0 bases and the J segment 3 bases; nucleotides outside the gene matches: 5. The V gene's germline CDR1 is SGHRS and CDR2 YFSETQ. The CDR3 consists of 16 residues. The CDR3 protein is CASSLEGSGGEETQYF. The CDR3 coding sequence is TGCGCCAGCAGCTTGGAGGGGAGCGGGGGGGAAGAGACCCAGTACTTC. Full variable domain (missing parts from reference TRBV5-1 and TRBJ2-5): KAGVTQTPRYLIKTRGQQVTLSCSPISGHRSVSWYQQTPGQGLQFLFEYFSETQRNKGNFPGRFSGRQFSNSRSEMNVSTLELGDSALYLCASSLEGSGGEETQYFGPGTRLLVL.

The chain recombines TRBV24-1 with TRBJ1-2, with 8 nucleotides matching TRBD1. CDR1 is KGHDR and CDR2 is SFDVKD in the germline V gene. Unmatched junction bases numbered 1, after V lost 4 bases and J lost 4 bases. The CDR3 is 13 residues long. The CDR3 nucleotides are TGTGCCACCAGTGAGCAGGGGGCCTATGGCTACACCTTC. As protein: CATSEQGAYGYTF.

The rearrangement uses TRBV30 and TRBJ1-6; no definite D call. This CDR3 is 14 amino acids long. Per the germline V gene, CDR1 is GTSNPN and CDR2 is SVGIG (reference sequence). Between the trimmed V and J ends, which lost 2 bases and 7 bases, there was a span of 12 bases. CDR3 sequence (DNA): TGTGCCTGGAGTCAGGCCTTGCCCAATTCACCCCTCCACTTT. This gives the protein CAWSQALPNSPLHF.

J is TRBJ2-7 and V is TRBV18; unclear D gene. The CDR3 length is 15 residues. Trimming took off 5 bases at V and 7 bases at J, with 21 bases between the two ends. Germline values: CDR1 KGHSH, CDR2 LQKENI. The DNA for the CDR3 is TGTGCCAGCTCATCGGGTAGTGCAGCGCCAAGGGAGCAGTACGTC. Its translation: CASSSGSAAPREQYV.

V is TRBV29-1 and J is TRBJ2-2; the D is unclear. CDR1 and CDR2 (germline): SQVTM, ANQGSEA. V lost 3 bases and J 8 bases, leaving 7 bases between the germline ends. This CDR3 is 11 amino acids long. The CDR3: CSVDTPGELFF. DNA for the CDR3: TGCAGCGTTGACACTCCTGGGGAGCTGTTTTTT.

This rearrangement joins TRBV18 to TRBJ1-1; unclear D gene. CDR3 length equals 13 residues. Trimming removed 4 bases from V and 0 bases from J, with 6 bases in between. CDR1 and CDR2 (germline): KGHSH, LQKENI. CDR3 sequence: CASSRALNTEAFF. The CDR3 DNA is TGTGCCAGCTCACGAGCTCTGAACACTGAAGCTTTCTTT.

The chain combines TRBV11-3 with TRBJ2-7; D is unclear. The CDR3 loop spans 13 amino acids. Germline lookup yields CDR1 SGHNT and CDR2 YENEEA. With 6 bases removed from V and 4 bases from J, the gap between germline ends came to 13 bases. Written as DNA, the CDR3 is TGTGCCAGCAGTCAAACAGTTGGTTACGAGCAGTACTTC. Translated, it gives CASSQTVGYEQYF.

The rearrangement joins TRBV10-2 to TRBJ2-1; TRBD2 matches 9 bases. The germline V gene has CDR1 WSHSY and CDR2 SAAADI. The CDR3 loop spans 13 amino acids. J gave up 7 bases and V 8 bases, and 6 bases lay outside the gene matches. The CDR3 loop is CASWAGGRNEQFF. The CDR3 DNA reads as TGCGCCAGCTGGGCGGGGGGGAGGAATGAGCAGTTCTTC.

V gene TRBV12-3 or TRBV12-4 combines with J gene TRBJ2-5; a possible D gene is TRBD2 (6 bases). Trimming cost V 1 base and J 4 bases, with 7 bases left between them. The CDR3 extends over 13 amino acids. In DNA form, the CDR3 reads TGTGCCAGCAGTTTAGGCGGGGTAGAGACCCAGTACTTC. It translates to CASSLGGVETQYF.

The chain combines TRBV6-2 or TRBV6-3 with TRBJ2-2; 10 bases line up with TRBD1. Germline CDR1 reads MNHEY; CDR2 reads SVGEGT. The CDR3 spans 12 residues. After removal of 5 bases from V and 14 bases from J, the junction contained 5 bases not matched to a gene. The CDR3 sequence is CASSQGQGGLFF. The CDR3 nucleotides are TGTGCCAGCAGTCAAGGACAGGGGGGCCTGTTTTTT.

The gene calls are TRBV5-6 and TRBJ1-6; D is ambiguous. The germline V gene has CDR1 SGHDT and CDR2 YYEEEE. The CDR3 spans 15 residues. With 4 bases removed from V and 5 bases from J, the gap between germline ends came to 13 bases. The CDR3 sequence: CASSTAGLDNSPLHF. CDR3 bases: TGTGCCAGCAGCACTGCGGGGTTGGATAATTCACCCCTCCACTTT.

The chain employs TRBV10-3 and TRBJ2-5, with 9 bases aligning to TRBD1. Germline V gene lookup returns CDR1 ENHRY and CDR2 SYGVKD. This CDR3 is 17 amino acids long. After removal of 0 bases from V and 4 bases from J, the junction contained 9 bases not matched to a gene. DNA of the CDR3: TGTGCCATCAGTGAGTCGTGGATGGGGACAGGGAGAGAGACCCAGTACTTC. Amino acid sequence: CAISESWMGTGRETQYF.

The chain recombines TRBV28 with TRBJ2-2, with no clear D. Germline V lookup: CDR1 MDHEN, CDR2 SYDVKM. The CDR3 spans 11 residues. The V gene lost 3 bases and the J gene lost 6 bases, with 2 bases spanning the gap. The DNA of the CDR3 is TGTGCCAGCAGTTTCGCCGGGGAGCTGTTTTTT. It yields the protein CASSFAGELFF.

The J gene is TRBJ2-1, the V gene TRBV27; 12 positions agree with TRBD2. J lost 9 bases, V lost 5 bases, and 8 bases had no gene match. The CDR3 has 15 amino acids. Germline V gives CDR1 MNHEY, CDR2 SMNVEV (reference sequence). The CDR3 is CASSPRLAGVSEQFF. DNA of the CDR3: TGTGCCAGCAGTCCCCGACTAGCGGGGGTAAGTGAGCAGTTCTTC.